This T cell receptor beta chain emerged from a study of blood T cell repertoires in COVID-19. At the level of the study: Sites across the United States, Italy and Spain contributed samples from acute and convalescent COVID-19. Sample material is recorded as cDNA or gDNA derived from T cells, B-cell-depleted T cells, or PBMCs.

As handled by the study authors: Reference gene primer amplification gave nucleated cell count estimates. Profiling relied on immunoSEQ multiplex PCR, and the TCRdb table lists in-frame clones only, not all of them. That table gives V, J and clone size, and the DNA gave D and trimming. The data contain a few hundred thousand clones, over 80% of them seen just once; the ten biggest clones take up about 2%. The sequence came from a man under 40 who had recovered from COVID-19. Sequencing was carried out using peripheral blood.

This CDR3 reads CASSLGAGTNYGYTF. The CDR3 region has the DNA TGTGCCAGCAGCTTAGGGGCAGGTACTAACTATGGCTACACCTTC. This chain uses TRBV7-2 with TRBJ1-2, with D uncertain. CDR1 and CDR2 (germline): SGHTA, FQGNSA. CDR3 size: 15 residues. V was pared by 1 base and J by 0 bases, with 9 bases between.